What follows describes a single T cell receptor beta chain. Its antigen is not known. The libraries were made with immunoSEQ v3. Repertoires were generated with immunoSEQ multiplex PCR, while TCRdb's copy carries only in-frame clones and drops some. This sample has about 95,000 clones, with roughly two thirds found just once. This specimen belongs to a study of TIL therapy for anti-PD-1-resistant metastatic lung cancer. About the research overall: Median tumor mutation burden was 1.5 mutations per megabase. Study-wide points: Many TIL product clones were absent from baseline tumor, suggesting clonal contraction.

Documented time point: pre-treatment sample, taken before nivolumab and TIL therapy. Most excised metastases sampled were pleural nodules or supraclavicular lymph nodes. The clonotype was recovered from a person aged 25 to 80 with non-small cell lung cancer. The sequences come from tumor tissue, collected at baseline.

The CDR3 sequence is CASRILAGGQETQYF. As DNA, the CDR3 is TGTGCCAGCAGAATCCTAGCGGGAGGCCAAGAGACCCAGTACTTC. The chain carries TRBV6-5 and TRBJ2-5; TRBD2 aligns across 11 bases. Germline values: CDR1 MNHEY, CDR2 SVGAGI. The CDR3 sequence is 15 residues long. Losses at the gene ends were 6 bases for V and 1 base for J; bases not matched to a gene: 4.